These 30 T cell receptor beta chains were sequenced from one sample in a study of OX40 agonist ivuxolimab in advanced cancers. Using immunoSEQ multiplex PCR, the repertoire was profiled, and TCRdb retains in-frame clones only, with some absent. The top ten clones hold about 1.6% of a sample with approximately 58,000 clones, approximately 80% of them seen once. Material: CD4+ or CD8+ T cells sorted from blood, obtained in a trial of the OX40 agonist ivuxolimab. The receptors were gathered from an adult with an advanced solid tumor such as melanoma, head and neck, liver or kidney cancer.

The chain joins TRBV6-1 to TRBJ1-1, with 7 bases fitting TRBD1. This CDR3 is 14 amino acids long. CDR1 MNHNS and CDR2 SASEGT come from the germline V gene. The junction had 9 bases not matched to a gene; V was cut back by 7 bases and J by 4 bases. CDR3 amino acids: CASTSRQGTTEAFF. The CDR3 DNA follows: TGTGCCAGCACCTCTCGACAGGGAACCACTGAAGCTTTCTTT.

The DNA for the CDR3 is TGTGCCAGCAGCTCCGGACAGGGGTATGGCTACACCTTC. It codes for CASSSGQGYGYTF. V usage is TRBV11-2 and J usage is TRBJ1-2; 9 positions agree with TRBD1. The V and J ends lost 4 bases and 5 bases, in that order; junction bases with no gene match: 2. Germline CDR1 SGHAT, CDR2 FQNNGV. The CDR3 runs to 13 residues.

V gene TRBV11-2 combines with J gene TRBJ2-7; 15 bases line up with TRBD2. Germline V gene lookup returns CDR1 SGHAT and CDR2 FQNNGV. The CDR3 consists of 18 residues. The trim removed 2 bases at V and 3 bases at J, leaving 8 bases unmatched. CDR3 in DNA: TGTGCCAGCAGCTTACGTCCGGGACTAGCGGGAGGAGGCTACGAGCAGTACTTC. Translation gives CASSLRPGLAGGGYEQYF.

The chain combines TRBV5-1 with TRBJ2-3, with TRBD1 matching 8 bases. Losses at the gene ends were 0 bases for V and 2 bases for J; bases not matched to a gene: 5. Germline V gene sequence: CDR1 SGHRS, CDR2 YFSETQ. The CDR3 is made up of 16 amino acids. CDR3 residues: CASSLEGGQDTDTQYF. The CDR3 DNA is TGCGCCAGCAGCTTGGAGGGGGGACAGGACACAGATACGCAGTATTTT.

The rearrangement links TRBV19 to TRBJ1-1; 9 bases match TRBD1. V trimming: 7 bases; J trimming: 2 bases; junction bases outside the gene matches: 11. CDR1 LNHDA and CDR2 SQIVND come from the germline V gene (reference sequence). There are 16 residues in the CDR3. The CDR3 reads CASMSSRDRANTEAFF. CDR3 bases: TGTGCCAGTATGTCTTCCCGGGACAGGGCTAACACTGAAGCTTTCTTT. The full variable domain, in which reference TRBV19 and TRBJ1-1 provide the parts outside the CDR3, is DGGITQSPKYLFRKEGQNVTLSCEQNLNHDAMYWYRQDPGQGLRLIYYSQIVNDFQKGDIAEGYSVSREKKESFPLTVTSAQKNPTAFYLCASMSSRDRANTEAFFGQGTRLTVV.

This clone has more than one count but fewer than ten. The J gene is TRBJ1-2, the V gene TRBV5-1; D unresolved. Trimming shortened V by 0 bases and J by 1 base, and 7 bases separated the two germline ends. CDR1 and CDR2 (germline): SGHRS, YFSETQ. This CDR3 has 14 amino acids. The DNA for the CDR3 is TGCGCCAGCAGCTTGGGTTTTAGTAACTATGGCTACACCTTC. Its translation is CASSLGFSNYGYTF.

V and J are TRBV15 and TRBJ1-2; 10 bases are a match to TRBD1. Germline loops: CDR1 LNHNV, CDR2 YYDKDF (reference sequence). V shed 0 bases and J 8 bases; nucleotides not matched to a gene: 6. The CDR3 is made up of 15 amino acids. The CDR3 loop is CATSRDIGTGDGYTF. The CDR3 DNA follows: TGTGCCACCAGCAGAGATATCGGGACAGGGGACGGCTACACCTTC.

V gene TRBV6-5 combines with J gene TRBJ2-1, with 9 positions matching TRBD2. The V gene end was trimmed by 5 bases and the J gene end by 8 bases; junction bases not matched to a gene: 10. In germline, CDR1 is MNHEY, CDR2 SVGAGI. CDR3 length: 15 residues. CDR3 loop: CASSASGGRSDEQFF. The CDR3 coding sequence is TGTGCCAGCAGTGCGAGCGGGGGGCGCTCCGATGAGCAGTTCTTC.

The genes are TRBV11-2 and TRBJ1-2; TRBD1 is a possible D gene (6 bases). The CDR3 totals 13 residues. Germline CDR1 is SGHAT and CDR2 is FQNNGV. Deletions cut 4 bases from V and 4 bases from J, with 10 bases between. CDR3 residues: CASSSDSFYGYTF. The CDR3 coding sequence is TGTGCCAGCAGCTCGGACAGTTTCTATGGCTACACCTTC.

This clone appeared a single time. V is TRBV7-6 and J is TRBJ1-5, with D unclear. Germline V CDR1 and CDR2: SGHVS, FNYEAQ. The CDR3 has 17 residues. Trimming left V 2 bases short and J 4 bases short, with 18 bases between. CDR3 DNA sequence: TGTGCCAGCAGCTTACGACCCCTGCGGGAATGGAATCAGCCCCAGCATTTT. Translating it yields CASSLRPLREWNQPQHF.

The V and J genes are TRBV4-3 and TRBJ2-1, with TRBD2 matching over 8 bases. The CDR3 totals 17 residues. CDR1 is LGHNA and CDR2 is YSLEER in the germline V gene. V lost 2 bases, J lost 5 bases, and 11 bases stayed unmatched. The CDR3 nucleotides read TGCGCCAGCAGCCAACGACTAGACCGGGGGGGTAACAATGAGCAGTTCTTC. It is translated as CASSQRLDRGGNNEQFF.

V and J are TRBV7-3 and TRBJ2-5; no firm D call. Trimming left V 0 bases short and J 5 bases short, with 13 bases between. Germline V lookup: CDR1 SGHTA, CDR2 FQGTGA. This CDR3 spans 15 amino acids. The CDR3 spells CASSLTSVEGETQYF. Here the CDR3 DNA reads TGTGCCAGCAGCTTAACGTCGGTAGAAGGGGAGACCCAGTACTTC.

This clone was found a few times. The V gene is TRBV6-6, the J gene TRBJ1-6, with 9 bases matching TRBD1. CDR3 length: 16 amino acids. CDR1 is MNHNY and CDR2 is SVGAGI in the germline V gene (reference sequence). V was clipped by 7 bases and J by 3 bases; unmatched bases: 7. The CDR3 DNA is TGTGCCAGCACCACTCCGGACAGGGGCTATAATTCACCCCTCCACTTT. Amino acid sequence: CASTTPDRGYNSPLHF.

This chain links TRBV7-3 with TRBJ2-2; possibly TRBD1 for D (6 bases). The length of the CDR3 is 14 residues. V shed 5 bases and J shed 3 bases, with 10 bases lying between them. Germline V gene lookup returns CDR1 SGHTA and CDR2 FQGTGA. DNA of the CDR3: TGTGCCAGCAGCAGGAACAGGGACACCGGGGAGCTGTTTTTT. The encoded protein is CASSRNRDTGELFF.

The rearrangement joins TRBV11-3 to TRBJ2-7, with D unclear. The germline V and J ends were trimmed by 5 bases and 3 bases, with 8 bases remaining between them. The germline gives CDR1 SGHNT, CDR2 YENEEA. This CDR3 has 12 residues. The CDR3 DNA follows: TGTGCCAGCAGCCCCCCCGACTACGAGCAGTACTTC. This gives the protein CASSPPDYEQYF. Full variable domain (rest looked up from reference TRBV11-3 and TRBJ2-7): EAGVVQSPRYKIIEKKQPVAFWCNPISGHNTLYWYLQNLGQGPELLIRYENEEAVDDSQLPKDRFSAERLKGVDSTLKIQPAELGDSAVYLCASSPPDYEQYFGPGTRLTVT.

The chain is built from TRBV6-1 and TRBJ2-7; 10 bases agree with TRBD2. J was trimmed by 6 bases and V by 6 bases; bases with no gene match: 8. The CDR3 spans 14 residues. Germline values: CDR1 MNHNS, CDR2 SASEGT. The CDR3 DNA follows: TGTGCCAGCAGACTAGCGGGGACACACAGCGAGCAGTACTTC. Protein product: CASRLAGTHSEQYF.

As regards this clone: At one boundary the junction diverges from the germline segment, which might be a read error. The chain recombines TRBV7-7 with TRBJ2-5; D is unresolved. The germline V gene has CDR1 SSHAT and CDR2 FNYEAQ (reference sequence). The CDR3 extends over 14 amino acids. CDR3 residues: CASSLSGIKETQYF. Written as DNA, the CDR3 is TGTGCTAGCAGCTTATCCGGAATCAAAGAGACCCAGTACTTC.

The chain is built from TRBV5-1 and TRBJ2-5; 14 bases match TRBD2. The DNA end lines up better with TRBJ2-7; the J call may be wrong. Germline V gene sequence: CDR1 SGHRS, CDR2 YFSETQ. This CDR3 is built from 16 residues. In DNA, the CDR3 is TGCGCCAGCAGCCCTGGGACTAGCGGGGGAATTCTCGAGCAGTACTTC. This translates into CASSPGTSGGILEQYF.

The chain has TRBV5-6 and TRBJ2-3; 8 bases agree with TRBD2. V trimming: 4 bases; J trimming: 4 bases; junction bases outside the gene matches: 8. Germline-derived CDR1 and CDR2 are SGHDT and YYEEEE. The CDR3 covers 15 residues. The chain's CDR3 is CASSQPAGVSDTQYF. The CDR3 DNA reads as TGTGCCAGCAGCCAGCCAGCGGGGGTATCAGATACGCAGTATTTT.

The chain links TRBV6-1 to TRBJ1-6; D is perhaps TRBD1 (5 bases). The CDR3 contains 14 residues. V dropped 7 bases and J dropped 6 bases, with 13 bases sitting between them. Germline-derived CDR1 and CDR2 are MNHNS and SASEGT. CDR3 nucleotide sequence: TGTGCCAGCAAACTCAGGGTCTTTAATTCACCCCTCCACTTT. It is translated as CASKLRVFNSPLHF.

This sequence joins TRBV30 and TRBJ2-7; tentative D call: TRBD2 (6 bases). The CDR3 consists of 14 residues. Per the germline V gene, CDR1 is GTSNPN and CDR2 is SVGIG (reference sequence). V shed 3 bases and J shed 5 bases, with 17 bases lying between them. The CDR3 spells CAWSFRAGRHEQYF. Here the CDR3 DNA reads TGTGCCTGGAGCTTTAGGGCAGGGAGGCACGAGCAGTACTTC. Combining the CDR3 with reference TRBV30 and TRBJ2-7 gives the whole variable domain SQTIHQWPATLVQPVGSPLSLECTVEGTSNPNLYWYRQAAGRGLQLLFYSVGIGQISSEVPQNLSASRPQDRQFILSSKKLLLSDSGFYLCAWSFRAGRHEQYFGPGTRLTVT.

This clone was detected once. This chain joins TRBV7-2 and TRBJ1-4; perhaps TRBD1 as D (5 bases). The CDR3 spans 15 residues. Trimming cost V 5 bases and J 0 bases, with 10 bases left between them. CDR1 SGHTA and CDR2 FQGNSA come from the germline V gene. CDR3 DNA sequence: TGTGCCAGCAGCATGGGAGGGGCAACTAATGAAAAACTGTTTTTT. Translated: CASSMGGATNEKLFF.

The V and J genes are TRBV15 and TRBJ1-4; possible D gene TRBD1, 6 bases. Germline V gives CDR1 LNHNV, CDR2 YYDKDF (reference sequence). Trimming took off 0 bases at V and 4 bases at J, with 9 bases between the two ends. This CDR3 has 15 amino acids. The DNA for the CDR3 is TGTGCCACCAGCAGAGACGCAGGGGTTAATGAAAAACTGTTTTTT. Protein product: CATSRDAGVNEKLFF.

V usage is TRBV6-1 and J usage is TRBJ1-5, with 7 positions matching TRBD1. Germline lookup yields CDR1 MNHNS and CDR2 SASEGT. The V segment lost 8 bases and the J segment 6 bases; nucleotides outside the gene matches: 4. The CDR3 is 12 residues long. The CDR3 reads CASVTGVQPQHF. CDR3 coding DNA: TGTGCCAGCGTAACAGGGGTTCAGCCCCAGCATTTT.

The genes are TRBV5-4 and TRBJ1-5; unclear D gene. CDR1 is SGHNT and CDR2 is YYREEE in the germline V gene (reference sequence). This CDR3 has 12 residues. V was shortened by 3 bases and J by 4 bases, with 5 bases between the two germline ends. The CDR3 nucleotides read TGTGCCAGCAGCTGGGATAATCAGCCCCAGCATTTT. Translation: CASSWDNQPQHF. The complete variable domain, with remaining parts taken from reference TRBV5-4 and TRBJ1-5, reads ETGVTQSPTHLIKTRGQQVTLRCSSQSGHNTVSWYQQALGQGPQFIFQYYREEENGRGNFPPRFSGLQFPNYSSELNVNALELDDSALYLCASSWDNQPQHFGDGTRLSIL.

This chain links TRBV7-2 with TRBJ2-7, with 7 nucleotides matching TRBD2. Germline lookup yields CDR1 SGHTA and CDR2 FQGNSA. V gave up 5 bases and J gave up 2 bases; unmatched junction bases: 6. The CDR3 consists of 14 residues. CDR3 in DNA: TGTGCCAGCAGCCGAGTGGGGAGGGCCTACGAGCAGTACTTC. It yields the protein CASSRVGRAYEQYF.

About this clone itself: The sample contains more than one DNA sequence encoding this CDR3. The V gene is TRBV27, the J gene TRBJ2-1; D possibly uses TRBD1 or TRBD2 (5 bases each). This CDR3 comprises 15 residues. Trimming removed 6 bases from V and 3 bases from J, with 15 bases in between. The V gene's germline CDR1 is MNHEY and CDR2 SMNVEV (reference sequence). The CDR3 DNA reads TGTGCCAGCAGCCCTAGGGACGGAATCTACAATGAGCAGTTCTTC. Translated, it gives CASSPRDGIYNEQFF.

The chain couples TRBV5-1 to TRBJ1-1, with D perhaps matching TRBD1 (5 bases). The CDR3 is made up of 13 amino acids. The V end lost 0 bases, the J end lost 5 bases, and 8 bases lay between the germline ends. Per the germline V gene, CDR1 is SGHRS and CDR2 is YFSETQ. The CDR3 DNA follows: TGCGCCAGCAGCTTGGAAGGGGTTACTGAAGCTTTCTTT. Translation gives CASSLEGVTEAFF.

CDR3 residues: CASSSVGFRQETQYF. The CDR3 DNA follows: TGTGCCAGCAGCTCCGTCGGGTTCCGACAAGAGACCCAGTACTTC. The V and J genes are TRBV7-2 and TRBJ2-5; D unresolved. CDR1 and CDR2 (germline): SGHTA, FQGNSA. The V and J ends lost 4 bases and 2 bases respectively, with 14 bases between them. CDR3 size: 15 residues. Full variable domain (rest looked up from reference TRBV7-2 and TRBJ2-5): GAGVSQSPSNKVTEKGKDVELRCDPISGHTALYWYRQSLGQGLEFLIYFQGNSAPDKSGLPSDRFSAERTGGSVSTLTIQRTQQEDSAVYLCASSSVGFRQETQYFGPGTRLLVL.

The V and J genes are TRBV4-1 and TRBJ2-7; 8 nucleotides align to TRBD1. The CDR3 contains 15 residues. Per germline, CDR1 MGHRA and CDR2 YSYEKL. V dropped 4 bases and J dropped 3; count of bases not matched to a gene: 8. As DNA, the CDR3 is TGCGCCAGCAGCCGGACAGGGAAAAATAACTACGAGCAGTACTTC. Translated: CASSRTGKNNYEQYF.